The clone carrying this TCR beta chain was seen only once. Antigen: not known. The data derive from a study of PD-1 blockade in classical Hodgkin lymphoma. Whole-study context: The nivolumab dose that patients received was 3 mg/kg, given intravenously every 2 weeks.

In every patient, relapse followed autologous stem cell transplantation, while exposure to brentuximab vedotin differed. This table comes from immunoSEQ multiplex PCR, and its TCRdb copy is limited to in-frame clones, with some not included. The sample lists around 10,000 clones; 92% were seen once. The CDR3 extends over 14 amino acids. Deletions cut 3 bases from V and 4 bases from J, with 12 bases between. Germline CDR1 SEHNR, CDR2 FQNEAQ (reference sequence). Study-wide points: TCR diversity at baseline was reported to be reduced in newly diagnosed patients relative to healthy donors. Exclusion removed patients who began nivolumab under 1 year after ASCT. Newly diagnosed patients had diversity similar to the baseline diversity of complete responders.

This clonotype was obtained from a human donor with classical Hodgkin lymphoma. V is TRBV7-9 and J is TRBJ1-2; D remains ambiguous. The starting material was peripheral blood mononuclear cells (PBMCs), obtained at baseline. This CDR3 reads CASSLGTASYGYTF. The CDR3, as DNA: TGTGCCAGCAGCTTGGGTACAGCTTCCTATGGCTACACCTTC.